Detailed here is one T cell receptor (beta chain). This entry belongs to a study of shared clonotypes between healthy human individuals. The assay was immunoSEQ multiplex PCR, and TCRdb's table has in-frame clones only and misses some. The sample contains 1,400,000 or so clones, approximately 98.5% of which appear only once. Trimming took off 2 bases at V and 4 bases at J, with 6 bases between the two ends. This CDR3 region has 13 residues. Germline CDR1 and CDR2: SGHTA and FQGTGA. The origin of this receptor is a young man in good health. Material: naive CD4+ T cells sorted from blood. The subset is: CD45RA+ positively selected. This chain links TRBV7-3 with TRBJ2-4; D is unclear. The CDR3 DNA reads TGTGCCAGCAGCTTATCGGAGAAAAACATTCAGTACTTC. Protein product: CASSLSEKNIQYF.